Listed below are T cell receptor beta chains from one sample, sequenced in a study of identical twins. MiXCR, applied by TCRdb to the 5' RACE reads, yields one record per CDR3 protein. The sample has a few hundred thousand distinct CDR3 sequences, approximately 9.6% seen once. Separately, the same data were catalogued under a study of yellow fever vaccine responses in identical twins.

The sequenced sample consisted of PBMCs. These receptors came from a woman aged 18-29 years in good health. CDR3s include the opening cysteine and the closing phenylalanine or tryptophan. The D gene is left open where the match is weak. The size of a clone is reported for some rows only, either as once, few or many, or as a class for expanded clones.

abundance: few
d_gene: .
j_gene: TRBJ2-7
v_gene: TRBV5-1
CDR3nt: TGCGCCAGTGGTGGCGCCTCCTACGAGCAGTACTTC
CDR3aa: CASGGASYEQYF

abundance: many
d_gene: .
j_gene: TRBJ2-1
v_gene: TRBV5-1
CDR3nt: TGCGCCAGCAGAACAGCAATGATGTCCTACAATGAGCAGTTCTTC
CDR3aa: CASRTAMMSYNEQFF

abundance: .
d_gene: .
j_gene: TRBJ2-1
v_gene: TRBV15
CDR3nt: TGTGCCACCAGCAGGGAAGACTCCAATGAGCAGTTCTTC
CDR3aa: CATSREDSNEQFF

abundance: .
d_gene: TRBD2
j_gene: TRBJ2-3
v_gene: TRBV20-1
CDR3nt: TGCAGTGCTAGCATTCCGGGGGGGATCACAGATACGCAGTATTTT
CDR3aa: CSASIPGGITDTQYF

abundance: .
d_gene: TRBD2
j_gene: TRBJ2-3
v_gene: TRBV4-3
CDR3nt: TGCGCCAGCAGCCAAGACGGACTAGCGGGGATCACAGATACGCAGTATTTT
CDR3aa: CASSQDGLAGITDTQYF

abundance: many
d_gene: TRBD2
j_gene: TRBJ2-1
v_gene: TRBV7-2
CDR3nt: TGTGCCAGCACCCCACGGAGCGGGGCCCACCCGAATGAGCAGTTCTTC
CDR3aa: CASTPRSGAHPNEQFF

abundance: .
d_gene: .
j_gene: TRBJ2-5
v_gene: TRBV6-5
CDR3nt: TGTGCCAGCAGTTACTCCGGCTCCCCCTCAAAAGAGACCCAGTACTTC
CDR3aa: CASSYSGSPSKETQYF

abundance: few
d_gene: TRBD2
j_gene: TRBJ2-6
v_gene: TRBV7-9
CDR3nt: TGTGCCAGCGCCTCGGGTAGCGGGGGGCCTGGGGCCAACGTCCTGACTTTC
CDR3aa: CASASGSGGPGANVLTF

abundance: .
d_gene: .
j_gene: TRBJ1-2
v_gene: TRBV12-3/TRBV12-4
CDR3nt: TGTGCCAGCAGTCTTTCGCCGACAGGTTCTAACTATGGCTACACCTTC
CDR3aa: CASSLSPTGSNYGYTF

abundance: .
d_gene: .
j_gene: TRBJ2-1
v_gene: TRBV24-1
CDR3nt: TGTGCCACCAGTGATTTGCAGACAGGCCCCTACAATGAGCAGTTCTTC
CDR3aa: CATSDLQTGPYNEQFF

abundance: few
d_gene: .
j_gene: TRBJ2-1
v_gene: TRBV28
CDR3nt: TGTGCCAGCAGTTTACCCCAGCGCGGAAATGAGCAGTTCTTC
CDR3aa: CASSLPQRGNEQFF

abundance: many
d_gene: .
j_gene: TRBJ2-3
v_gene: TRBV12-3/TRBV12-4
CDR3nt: TGTGCCAGCAGCCGGACATCCATATCCACAGATACGCAGTATTTT
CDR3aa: CASSRTSISTDTQYF

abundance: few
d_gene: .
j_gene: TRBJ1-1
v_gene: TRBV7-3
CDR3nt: TGTGCCAGCAGCTTAGACGGATGGGGCACTGAAGCTTTCTTT
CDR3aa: CASSLDGWGTEAFF

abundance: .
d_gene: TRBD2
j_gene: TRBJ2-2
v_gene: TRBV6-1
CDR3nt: TGTGCCAGCAGTGAACGGTGGAGCGGGAGAACAGGCACCGGGGAGCTGTTTTTT
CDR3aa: CASSERWSGRTGTGELFF

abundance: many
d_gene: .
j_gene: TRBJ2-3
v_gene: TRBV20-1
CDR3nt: TGCAGTGCGCGAAGCGCCCTTGATACGCAGTATTTT
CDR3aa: CSARSALDTQYF

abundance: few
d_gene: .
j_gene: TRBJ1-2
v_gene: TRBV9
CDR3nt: TGTGCCAGCAGCGCCTCACAGGAAGGGGGTGGCTACACCTTC
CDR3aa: CASSASQEGGGYTF

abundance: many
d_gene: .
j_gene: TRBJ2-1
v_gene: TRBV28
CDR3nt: TGTGCCAGCAGGACCCCTCCTACTAGTTTTGGGGCAAATGAGCAGTTCTTC
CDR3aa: CASRTPPTSFGANEQFF

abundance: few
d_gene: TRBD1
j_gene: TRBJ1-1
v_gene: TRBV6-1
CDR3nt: TGTGCCAGCAGTGGAATCCGGGACAGGGGGCGCGGGACTGAAGCTTTCTTT
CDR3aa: CASSGIRDRGRGTEAFF

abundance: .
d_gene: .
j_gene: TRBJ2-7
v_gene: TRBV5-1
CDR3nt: TGCGCCAGCAGCTTGGTCCCCAGGGACCGAGCCTACGAGCAGTACTTC
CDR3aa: CASSLVPRDRAYEQYF

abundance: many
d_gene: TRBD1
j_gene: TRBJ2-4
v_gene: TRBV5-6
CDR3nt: TGTGCCAGCAGCTTGGGGGCAGGGGGCCTTGCCAAAAACATTCAGTACTTC
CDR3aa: CASSLGAGGLAKNIQYF

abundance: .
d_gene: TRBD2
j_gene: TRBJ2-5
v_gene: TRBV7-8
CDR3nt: TGTGCCAGCAGCTTAGTGACCGGGACTAGCGGTAGGGGAGAGACCCAGTACTTC
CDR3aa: CASSLVTGTSGRGETQYF

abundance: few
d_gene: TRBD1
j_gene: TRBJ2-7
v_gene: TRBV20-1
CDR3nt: TGCAGTGCTAGGGGACAGGCTACCTACGAGCAGTACTTC
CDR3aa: CSARGQATYEQYF

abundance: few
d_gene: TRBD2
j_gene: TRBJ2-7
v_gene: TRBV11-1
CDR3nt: TGTGCCAGCAGCGGACTAGCTGGCCACGAGCAGTACTTC
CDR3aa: CASSGLAGHEQYF

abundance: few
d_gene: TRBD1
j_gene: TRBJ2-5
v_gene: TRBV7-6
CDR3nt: TGTGCCAGCAGCTCGTCAGGGGGCGAAGGAGAGACCCAGTACTTC
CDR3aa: CASSSSGGEGETQYF

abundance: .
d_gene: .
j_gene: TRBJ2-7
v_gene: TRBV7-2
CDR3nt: TGTGCCAGCGGAGGGGAGCCGACCTACGAGCAGTACTTC
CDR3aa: CASGGEPTYEQYF

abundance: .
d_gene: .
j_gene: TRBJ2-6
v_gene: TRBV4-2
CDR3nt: TGTGCCAGCAGCCAACCAGGGGGGTCTGGGGCCAACGTCCTGACTTTC
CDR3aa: CASSQPGGSGANVLTF

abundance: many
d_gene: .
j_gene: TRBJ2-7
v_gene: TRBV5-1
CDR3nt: TGCGCCAGCAGCTTGGAAAGGGGAGCGGCCACCTACGAGCAGTACTTC
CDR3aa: CASSLERGAATYEQYF

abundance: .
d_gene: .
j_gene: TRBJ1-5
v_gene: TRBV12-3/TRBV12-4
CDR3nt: TGTGCCAGCAGCCCCAGGAGCACGGGGCGAGGTTTCCAAAATCAGCCCCAGCATTTT
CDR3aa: CASSPRSTGRGFQNQPQHF

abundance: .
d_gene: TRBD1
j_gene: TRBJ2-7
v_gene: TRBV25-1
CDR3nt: TGTGCCAGCAGGACAACAGGGGGCTGGGGCTACGAGCAGTACTTC
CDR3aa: CASRTTGGWGYEQYF

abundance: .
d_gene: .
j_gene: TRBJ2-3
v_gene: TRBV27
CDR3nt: TGTGCCAGCAGTTTAAGGGATCGAGGGCCGACGGATACAGATACGCAGTATTTT
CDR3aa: CASSLRDRGPTDTDTQYF

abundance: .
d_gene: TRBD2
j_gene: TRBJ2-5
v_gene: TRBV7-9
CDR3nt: TGTGCCAGCAGCTTACCGCTCCGACTAGCGGCCGAAGAGACCCAGTACTTC
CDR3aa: CASSLPLRLAAEETQYF

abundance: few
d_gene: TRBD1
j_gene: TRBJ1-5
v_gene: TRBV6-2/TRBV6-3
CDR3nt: TGTGCCAGCAGTTACTCCGACAGGGGGGGTCAGCCCCAGCATTTT
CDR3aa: CASSYSDRGGQPQHF

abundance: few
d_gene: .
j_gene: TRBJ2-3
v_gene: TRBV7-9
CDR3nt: TGTGCCAGCAGCACCTATTGGACAGAAATAAAGACAGATACGCAGTATTTT
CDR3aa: CASSTYWTEIKTDTQYF

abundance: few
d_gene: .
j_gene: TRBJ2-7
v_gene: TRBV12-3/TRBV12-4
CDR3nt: TGTGCCAGCAGTTTTACGGCGGAGAGCTCCTACGAGCAGTACTTC
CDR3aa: CASSFTAESSYEQYF

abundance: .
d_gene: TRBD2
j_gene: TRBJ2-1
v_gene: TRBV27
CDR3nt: TGTGCCAGCCTTCGAGCGGGGGGCTCCTACAATGAGCAGTTCTTC
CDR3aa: CASLRAGGSYNEQFF

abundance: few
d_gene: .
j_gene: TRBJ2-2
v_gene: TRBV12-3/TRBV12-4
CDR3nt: TGTGCCAGCAGAACAGGGTCCGGGGAGCTGTTTTTT
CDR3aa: CASRTGSGELFF

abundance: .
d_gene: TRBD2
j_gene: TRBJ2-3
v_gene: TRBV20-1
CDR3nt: TGCAGTGCTAGAGGAGGGCGGGGGGGCCCAGATACGCAGTATTTT
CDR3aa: CSARGGRGGPDTQYF

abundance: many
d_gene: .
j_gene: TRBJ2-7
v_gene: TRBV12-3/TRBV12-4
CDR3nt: TGTGCCAGCAGTTTGGGACCGTACTCCTACGAGCAGTACTTC
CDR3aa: CASSLGPYSYEQYF

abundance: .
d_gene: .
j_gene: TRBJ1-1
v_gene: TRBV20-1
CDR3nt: TGCAGTGCTAGGGGAGGGGTTCTGAACACTGAAGCTTTCTTT
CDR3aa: CSARGGVLNTEAFF

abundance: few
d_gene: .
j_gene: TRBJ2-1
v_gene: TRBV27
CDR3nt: TGTGCCAGCAGTTGGGGTTGGGGGGTAGGAAATGAGCAGTTCTTC
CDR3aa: CASSWGWGVGNEQFF

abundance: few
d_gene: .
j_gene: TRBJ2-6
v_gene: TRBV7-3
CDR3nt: TGTGCCAGCAGCTTAAAGGCAGCTGGGGCCAACGTCCTGACTTTC
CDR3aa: CASSLKAAGANVLTF

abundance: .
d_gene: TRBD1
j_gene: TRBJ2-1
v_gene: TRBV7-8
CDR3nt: TGTGCCAGCAGGGCGACAGGGGGACACAATGAGCAGTTCTTC
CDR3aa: CASRATGGHNEQFF

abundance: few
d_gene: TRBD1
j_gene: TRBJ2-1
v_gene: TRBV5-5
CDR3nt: TGTGCCAGCAGCCCGACGGGGACAGACTACAATGAGCAGTTCTTC
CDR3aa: CASSPTGTDYNEQFF

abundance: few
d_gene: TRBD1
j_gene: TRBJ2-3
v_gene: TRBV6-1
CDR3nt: TGTGCCAGCAGTGACACTGGGACAGGGGGCGCCGGAGATACGCAGTATTTT
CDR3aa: CASSDTGTGGAGDTQYF

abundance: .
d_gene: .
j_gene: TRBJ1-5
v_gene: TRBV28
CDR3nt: TGTGCCAGCAGGGGGGGACAAAGCAATCAGCCCCAGCATTTT
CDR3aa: CASRGGQSNQPQHF

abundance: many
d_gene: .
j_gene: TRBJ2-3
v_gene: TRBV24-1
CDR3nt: TGTGCCACCAGTGACCCCGGTAGGGGTCTCACAGATACGCAGTATTTT
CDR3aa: CATSDPGRGLTDTQYF

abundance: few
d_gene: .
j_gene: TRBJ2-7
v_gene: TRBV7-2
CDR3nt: TGTGCCAGCAACACGGGCACAGGGAGCTCCTACGAGCAGTACTTC
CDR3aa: CASNTGTGSSYEQYF

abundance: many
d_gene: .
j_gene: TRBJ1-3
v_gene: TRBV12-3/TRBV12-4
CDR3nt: TGTGCCAGCTGTGGGAACGGTGGAAACACCATATATTTT
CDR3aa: CASCGNGGNTIYF

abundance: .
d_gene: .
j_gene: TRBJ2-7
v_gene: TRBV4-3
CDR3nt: TGCGCCAGCAGCCAGACGGTTCGGGACGCAGCTGGGGAGCAGTACTTC
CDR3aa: CASSQTVRDAAGEQYF